This T cell receptor (beta chain) was captured in a study of OX40 agonist ivuxolimab in advanced cancers. Libraries were prepared by immunoSEQ multiplex PCR; TCRdb keeps only in-frame clonotypes and omits some of them. The repertoire has about 37,000 clones, roughly 80% of them found once; the top ten carry less than 40%. CDR3 length equals 19 residues. The V and J ends lost 4 bases and 1 base respectively, with 23 bases between them. CDR1 is MDHEN, CDR2 SYDVKM, per germline. The source is an adult with an advanced solid tumor such as melanoma, head and neck, liver or kidney cancer. The J gene is TRBJ1-5, the V gene TRBV28; D gene uncertain. The specimen was CD4+ or CD8+ T cells sorted from blood, collected in a trial of the OX40 agonist ivuxolimab. The CDR3 DNA is TGTGCCAGCAGTTCCCCCGCGGTATTGGCCCGGGAAAGCAATCAGCCCCAGCATTTT. Translated: CASSSPAVLARESNQPQHF.